This T cell receptor (beta chain) derives from a study of blood T cell repertoires in COVID-19. About the research overall: Spain, Italy and the United States supplied samples that represented acute and convalescent COVID-19. T cells, B-cell-depleted T cells, or PBMCs provided the cDNA or gDNA that served as material.

Original processing methods: Cell counts per sample came from amplifying reference gene primers. The data were produced by immunoSEQ multiplex PCR, yet TCRdb's version contains in-frame clones alone and is incomplete. V and J calls and clone size follow that table, whereas D and trimming were derived from the DNA. The data show 50,000 to 65,000 clones, roughly 89% seen once. In this sample, this clone turned up once. The germline V gene encodes CDR1 LGHNA and CDR2 YNFKEQ. Trimming left V 1 base short and J 4 bases short, with 9 bases between. CDR3 length: 14 amino acids. This chain uses TRBV4-2 with TRBJ2-3; TRBD1 might be the D (6 bases). The sequence was obtained from a man between 60 and 75 years old with active COVID-19. The material sequenced was peripheral blood. CDR3 sequence: CASSQGQAADTQYF. The CDR3 region has the DNA TGTGCCAGCAGCCAAGGACAGGCGGCAGATACGCAGTATTTT.